The 25 T cell receptor beta chains below all came from one sample that was sequenced in a study of blood T cell repertoires in COVID-19. TCRdb keeps only in-frame clones here, not all; method: immunoSEQ multiplex PCR. The sample has over 200,000 clones; about four fifths are singletons. The sequencing input was peripheral blood. All receptors derive from a man in his fifties or sixties with active or convalescent COVID-19.

This clone was found a few times. The J gene is TRBJ1-1, the V gene TRBV2, with unresolved D. CDR1 and CDR2 from the germline V gene are SNHLY and FYNNEI. The CDR3 loop spans 13 amino acids. V dropped 0 bases and J dropped 10 bases, with 12 bases sitting between them. The CDR3 DNA reads TGTGCCAGCAGTGAAGCGCGGGCTGGCGCAGCTTTCTTT. Its translation is CASSEARAGAAFF.

A few counts support this clone. The chain carries TRBV5-1 and TRBJ2-7; 10 nucleotides match TRBD1. CDR1 is SGHRS and CDR2 is YFSETQ in the germline V gene. The V gene end was trimmed by 4 bases and the J gene end by 0 bases; junction bases not matched to a gene: 4. This CDR3 region has 15 residues. Here the CDR3 reads CASSNRDRGSYEQYF. The CDR3, as DNA: TGCGCCAGCAGCAACCGGGACAGGGGCTCCTACGAGCAGTACTTC.

The chain links TRBV30 to TRBJ1-5; 7 bases map to TRBD1. Germline CDR1 is GTSNPN and CDR2 is SVGIG (reference sequence). With V trimmed by 4 bases and J by 4 bases, 4 bases remained unmatched. CDR3 length equals 13 residues. CDR3 region: CAWNRGKNQPQHF. CDR3 coding DNA: TGTGCCTGGAACAGGGGCAAGAATCAGCCCCAGCATTTT.

V usage is TRBV4-3 and J usage is TRBJ1-3; D unclear. The V end was cut by 0 bases, the J end by 3 bases, with 9 bases between. Germline assignment: CDR1 LGHNA and CDR2 YSLEER. The CDR3 covers 15 residues. The CDR3: CASSQDRGSGNTIYF. The CDR3 DNA follows: TGCGCCAGCAGCCAAGATAGAGGAAGTGGAAACACCATATATTTT.

The chain carries TRBV9 and TRBJ1-2; 7 nucleotides align to TRBD1. V was clipped by 4 bases and J by 8 bases; unmatched bases: 5. The CDR3 covers 12 residues. Germline values: CDR1 SGDLS, CDR2 YYNGEE. The DNA for the CDR3 is TGTGCCAGCAGCCCAAACAGGGGCGGCTACACCTTC. Protein: CASSPNRGGYTF. The full variable domain, rest sourced from reference TRBV9 and TRBJ1-2, is DSGVTQTPKHLITATGQRVTLRCSPRSGDLSVYWYQQSLDQGLQFLIQYYNGEERAKGNILERFSAQQFPDLHSELNLSSLELGDSALYFCASSPNRGGYTFGSGTRLTVV.

V and J are TRBV10-3 and TRBJ2-3; 11 positions agree with TRBD2. V shed 6 bases, J shed 3 bases, and the junction held 5 bases outside the gene matches. CDR3 length: 15 amino acids. The V gene's germline CDR1 is ENHRY and CDR2 SYGVKD. In nucleotides, the CDR3 is TGTGCCATCAGGCTAGCGGGGGGTAGGACAGATACGCAGTATTTT. Its protein product is CAIRLAGGRTDTQYF.

The chain recombines TRBV9 with TRBJ2-3; D perhaps matches TRBD2 (6 bases). This CDR3 is built from 16 residues. The V gene's germline CDR1 is SGDLS and CDR2 YYNGEE. V lost 4 bases and J lost 0, with 15 bases in between. The CDR3 sequence: CASSPRGTSSTDTQYF. The CDR3 DNA sequence: TGTGCCAGCAGCCCACGGGGGACCTCTAGCACAGATACGCAGTATTTT. Full variable domain (missing parts from reference TRBV9 and TRBJ2-3): DSGVTQTPKHLITATGQRVTLRCSPRSGDLSVYWYQQSLDQGLQFLIQYYNGEERAKGNILERFSAQQFPDLHSELNLSSLELGDSALYFCASSPRGTSSTDTQYFGPGTRLTVL.

This clone turned up a few times. This chain links TRBV5-5 with TRBJ2-1; weak D call: TRBD1 (6 bases). The V end lost 5 bases, the J end lost 9 bases, and 33 bases lay between the germline ends. Germline CDR1 and CDR2: SGHKS and YYEKEE (reference sequence). The CDR3 has 19 residues. The CDR3 DNA is TGTGCCAGCAGTCGACTCCGAATTGATGGGGGCAGGGACCTAGTTGAGCAGTTCTTC. Its translation: CASSRLRIDGGRDLVEQFF.

This chain connects TRBV19 to TRBJ2-3; 8 bases fit TRBD2. Trimming cost V 6 bases and J 0 bases; bases outside gene matches: 8. The CDR3 contains 16 residues. Germline loops: CDR1 LNHDA, CDR2 SQIVND (reference sequence). Here the CDR3 reads CASSPSGRSSTDTQYF. The CDR3 nucleotides are TGTGCCAGTAGCCCTAGCGGGCGCTCTAGCACAGATACGCAGTATTTT.

The chain has TRBV12-2 and TRBJ2-7; no check of the table's D call, TRBD2, against the DNA was made. TRBV12-2 is given as a pseudogene. The CDR3 is 12 residues long. The CDR3 is CALIGGVGEQYF. The CDR3 bases are TGTGCACTCATTGGGGGGGTCGGCGAGCAGTACTTC.

This clone was detected only a few times. V gene TRBV19 combines with J gene TRBJ2-7; 7 positions agree with TRBD1. This CDR3 spans 15 amino acids. V shed 6 bases, J shed 0 bases, and the junction held 8 bases outside the gene matches. Looked up from germline, CDR1 is LNHDA and CDR2 is SQIVND (reference sequence). CDR3 sequence reads: CASREGTAHSYEQYF. The CDR3 bases are TGTGCCAGTAGAGAGGGGACAGCCCACTCCTACGAGCAGTACTTC. The full variable domain, rest sourced from reference TRBV19 and TRBJ2-7, is DGGITQSPKYLFRKEGQNVTLSCEQNLNHDAMYWYRQDPGQGLRLIYYSQIVNDFQKGDIAEGYSVSREKKESFPLTVTSAQKNPTAFYLCASREGTAHSYEQYFGPGTRLTVT.

The chain has TRBV5-6 and TRBJ2-4; no clear D. Trimming shortened V by 0 bases and J by 6 bases, and 10 bases separated the two germline ends. This CDR3 contains 14 residues. Germline V CDR1 and CDR2: SGHDT, YYEEEE. For the CDR3, the DNA is TGTGCCAGCAGCTTGGCCGGGTTGAGAAACATTCAGTACTTC. It is translated as CASSLAGLRNIQYF.

This rearrangement joins TRBV7-6 to TRBJ1-3; 7 bases line up with TRBD1. CDR3 length equals 17 residues. With 1 base clipped from V and 0 bases from J, the junction kept 6 bases outside the gene matches. CDR1 SGHVS and CDR2 FNYEAQ come from the germline V gene. The CDR3 nucleotides read TGTGCCAGCAGCTTAGTGCCCGACAGGGACTCTGGAAACACCATATATTTT. Translating gives CASSLVPDRDSGNTIYF. The whole variable domain, remainder taken from reference TRBV7-6 and TRBJ1-3, is GAGVSQSPRYKVTKRGQDVALRCDPISGHVSLYWYRQALGQGPEFLTYFNYEAQQDKSGLPNDRFSAERPEGSISTLTIQRTEQRDSAMYRCASSLVPDRDSGNTIYFGEGSWLTVV.

V usage is TRBV5-5 and J usage is TRBJ2-3; maybe TRBD1 (6 bases). CDR1 and CDR2 from the germline V gene are SGHKS and YYEKEE (reference sequence). The CDR3 covers 15 residues. The germline V and J ends were trimmed by 2 bases and 6 bases, with 16 bases remaining between them. CDR3 DNA: TGTGCCAGCAGCTTTACAGGGTCCCTGGGGGATACGCAGTATTTT. Translating it yields CASSFTGSLGDTQYF.

The chain joins TRBV7-2 to TRBJ2-7; TRBD1 matches 10 bases. Germline loops: CDR1 SGHTA, CDR2 FQGNSA. The CDR3 length is 14 residues. J gave up 4 bases and V 1 base, and 1 base lay outside the gene matches. The CDR3 protein is CASSLGDRGYEQYF. For the CDR3, the DNA is TGTGCCAGCAGCTTAGGGGACAGGGGATACGAGCAGTACTTC.

The chain joins TRBV9 to TRBJ2-3; D not certain. The length of the CDR3 is 12 residues. Germline CDR1 and CDR2: SGDLS and YYNGEE. V was clipped by 4 bases and J by 2 bases, with 5 bases between them. Written as DNA, the CDR3 is TGTGCCAGCAGCACTCCCACAGATACGCAGTATTTT. Amino acids: CASSTPTDTQYF.

CDR3 nucleotides: TGTGCCATCAGTGAAGTAGCGGGGTTTAATGAGCAGTTCTTC. Its protein product is CAISEVAGFNEQFF. The rearrangement uses TRBV10-3 and TRBJ2-1, with TRBD2 matching 8 bases. The V gene's germline CDR1 is ENHRY and CDR2 SYGVKD. V lost 3 bases to trimming and J lost 7 bases; unmatched junction nucleotides: 5. CDR3 size: 14 residues.

The table lists this clone with many counts. V and J are TRBV27 and TRBJ1-6, with 7 bases lining up with TRBD1. Germline CDR1 MNHEY, CDR2 SMNVEV (reference sequence). J gave up 7 bases and V 7 bases, and 7 bases lay outside the gene matches. The CDR3 runs to 14 residues. CDR3 nucleotide sequence: TGTGCCAGCAAGAGAGGACAGGCAAATTCACCCCTCCACTTT. Its translation is CASKRGQANSPLHF.

The chain carries TRBV7-2 and TRBJ1-3; D may be TRBD1 (6 bases). The CDR3 covers 15 residues. CDR1 is SGHTA, CDR2 FQGNSA, per germline. The germline V and J ends were trimmed by 5 bases and 0 bases, with 11 bases remaining between them. CDR3 region: CASSMTGASGNTIYF. DNA for the CDR3: TGTGCCAGCAGCATGACAGGCGCCTCTGGAAACACCATATATTTT.

V and J are TRBV5-1 and TRBJ2-1; 10 bases agree with TRBD2. The CDR3 is 15 amino acids. The germline gives CDR1 SGHRS, CDR2 YFSETQ. V lost 2 bases, J lost 8 bases, and 7 bases stayed unmatched. CDR3 sequence reads: CASSLTSGTWDEQFF. The CDR3 nucleotides are TGCGCCAGCAGCTTAACTAGCGGGACGTGGGATGAGCAGTTCTTC.

The chain links TRBV29-1 to TRBJ1-2; D call uncertain. The CDR3 has 11 residues. Trimming removed 5 bases from V and 8 bases from J, with 12 bases in between. Germline V gene data show CDR1 as SQVTM and CDR2 as ANQGSEA. The CDR3 sequence: CSVSRSAGYTF. DNA for the CDR3: TGCAGCGTTAGCCGGTCCGCCGGCTACACCTTC.

This chain uses TRBV6-5 with TRBJ2-7; tentatively, D is TRBD2 (6 bases). Deletions cut 2 bases from V and 7 bases from J, with 15 bases between. Germline CDR1 is MNHEY and CDR2 is SVGAGI. The CDR3 is 14 residues long. The chain's CDR3 is CASSYHQGLAEQYF. The CDR3 DNA follows: TGTGCCAGCAGTTACCACCAGGGACTGGCAGAGCAGTACTTC.

This rearrangement joins TRBV4-1 to TRBJ1-4, with TRBD1 identical over 7 bases. The CDR3 covers 19 residues. The germline V gene encodes CDR1 MGHRA and CDR2 YSYEKL. Germline trimming cut 1 base from V and 4 bases from J; bases unmatched to any gene: 15. The CDR3 bases are TGCGCCAGCAGCCAAGGCTTGAGCCAGGGGGTTTTAGGTAATGAAAAACTGTTTTTT. Protein product: CASSQGLSQGVLGNEKLFF.

This clone was picked up a small number of times. The chain carries TRBV11-1 and TRBJ1-1; 8 bases align to TRBD1. CDR1 is SGHAT and CDR2 is FQDESV in the germline V gene (reference sequence). The CDR3 has 15 residues. Losses at the gene ends were 1 base for V and 3 bases for J; bases not matched to a gene: 4. CDR3 nucleotides: TGTGCCAGCAGCTTAGGCGGACAGGGAGACACTGAAGCTTTCTTT. Its translation is CASSLGGQGDTEAFF. Together with reference TRBV11-1 and TRBJ1-1, the CDR3 gives the full variable domain: EAEVAQSPRYKITEKSQAVAFWCDPISGHATLYWYRQILGQGPELLVQFQDESVVDDSQLPKDRFSAERLKGVDSTLKIQPAELGDSAMYLCASSLGGQGDTEAFFGQGTRLTVV.

V usage is TRBV5-1 and J usage is TRBJ1-4; a weak D match, TRBD1 (6 bases). The CDR3 covers 15 residues. Deletions cut 0 bases from V and 8 bases from J, with 14 bases between. The germline V gene has CDR1 SGHRS and CDR2 YFSETQ. The CDR3 sequence is CASSLAPGAKEKLFF. CDR3 nucleotide sequence: TGCGCCAGCAGCTTGGCCCCAGGGGCCAAAGAAAAACTGTTTTTT.